The rows below give T cell receptor beta chains drawn from one sample of a study of CD8+ T cells in alopecia areata. TCRdb's table, derived via immunoSEQ multiplex PCR, lists solely in-frame clones and lacks some. The repertoire holds roughly 170,000 clones, with about 60% as singletons. The material sequenced was CD8+ T cells sorted from blood, taken at week 24, from a patient treated with tofacitinib. All receptors come from a human donor with alopecia areata. Each CDR3 is given with its conserved first and last residue. Each record gives: J gene, V gene, CDR3 protein.

TRBJ1-1 | TRBV9 | CASTEGADTEAFF
TRBJ1-2 | TRBV4-1 | CASSQDNGNYGYTF
TRBJ2-7 | TRBV6-1 | CALTRTGPYEQYF
TRBJ1-2 | TRBV9 | CASSLGTGDYGYTF
TRBJ2-5 | TRBV25-1 | CASSETNRGRRETQYF
TRBJ2-7 | TRBV4-1 | CASSPPTGTGEQYF
TRBJ2-7 | TRBV13 | CASSLGVRGPHEQYF
TRBJ2-5 | TRBV5-1 | CASSINTGVFQYF
TRBJ2-5 | TRBV9 | CASSVEGGGALPETQYF
TRBJ2-7 | TRBV29-1 | CSVEVSGTYYEQYF
TRBJ2-3 | TRBV9 | CASSVEVVTDTQYF
TRBJ1-5 | TRBV18 | CASSQDRYQPQHF
TRBJ2-1 | TRBV29-1 | CSVEPFLAGVYNEQFF
TRBJ2-7 | TRBV5-5 | CASSPSGEQYF